The 5 T cell receptor beta chains presented below share a single source sample, sequenced in a study of blood T cell repertoires in COVID-19. Method: immunoSEQ multiplex PCR; TCRdb's copy keeps in-frame clones and lacks some. This sample has about 480,000 clones, with approximately 90% found just once. Sample: peripheral blood. Receptor source: a woman aged 45-65 years with COVID-19, enrolled during active disease.

This chain uses TRBV2 with TRBJ1-5; the match to TRBD1 covers 10 bases. V lost 5 bases and J lost 0; bases outside the gene matches: 10. Germline loops: CDR1 SNHLY, CDR2 FYNNEI. This CDR3 spans 18 amino acids. CDR3 region: CASSQPGQGFYSNQPQHF. The CDR3 DNA is TGTGCCAGCAGTCAACCGGGACAGGGGTTCTATAGCAATCAGCCCCAGCATTTT.

V and J are TRBV5-1 and TRBJ2-1, with 10 bases that match TRBD1. V was pared by 4 bases and J by 10 bases, with 8 bases of the junction left unmatched. This CDR3 contains 14 residues. Germline CDR1 is SGHRS and CDR2 is YFSETQ. CDR3 loop: CASSAGTGVREQFF. In DNA, the CDR3 is TGCGCCAGCAGCGCCGGGACAGGGGTCAGGGAGCAGTTCTTC.

The chain joins TRBV5-1 to TRBJ1-2; 7 bases are shared with TRBD1. This CDR3 is 13 amino acids long. Trimming took 3 bases from V and 7 from J; bases not matched to a gene: 6. In germline, CDR1 is SGHRS, CDR2 YFSETQ. CDR3 loop: CASSSTGQSGYTF. CDR3 nucleotides: TGCGCCAGCAGCTCAACGGGACAGAGTGGCTACACCTTC.

The chain recombines TRBV2 with TRBJ2-3; D gene uncertain. CDR3 size: 11 residues. CDR1 is SNHLY and CDR2 is FYNNEI in the germline V gene. V gave up 5 bases and J gave up 4 bases, with 4 bases separating them. The CDR3 nucleotides are TGTGCCAGCAGTTCCGCAGATACGCAGTATTTT. It yields the protein CASSSADTQYF.

This chain connects TRBV28 to TRBJ1-1, with 10 bases fitting TRBD1. The CDR3 consists of 14 residues. With V trimmed by 6 bases and J by 1 base, 2 bases remained unmatched. Germline loops: CDR1 MDHEN, CDR2 SYDVKM. In DNA, the CDR3 is TGTGCCAGCAGGTGGACAGGGGGGAACACTGAAGCTTTCTTT. Translating gives CASRWTGGNTEAFF. Using reference TRBV28 and TRBJ1-1 for the parts outside the CDR3, the full variable domain is DVKVTQSSRYLVKRTGEKVFLECVQDMDHENMFWYRQDPGLGLRLIYFSYDVKMKEKGDIPEGYSVSREKKERFSLILESASTNQTSMYLCASRWTGGNTEAFFGQGTRLTVV.